The 24 T cell receptor beta chains in this list originate from one sample, sequenced in a study of lymphopenia after photon versus proton radiotherapy. The assay was immunoSEQ multiplex PCR, and TCRdb's table has in-frame clones only and misses some. Of about 20,000 clones listed, roughly four fifths were seen once; the top ten hold 2.9%. This material consisted of peripheral blood, taken from a patient treated with photon-based radiotherapy. The receptor source for this set is a woman in her forties or fifties with pancreatic cancer.

The chain recombines TRBV30 with TRBJ1-5, with D unresolved. The V end was cut by 5 bases, the J end by 2 bases, with 13 bases between. There are 14 residues in the CDR3. Germline-derived CDR1 and CDR2 are GTSNPN and SVGIG (reference sequence). The CDR3, as DNA: TGTGCCTGGGGGCCCGGCGGGGGCAATCAGCCCCAGCATTTT. Translation: CAWGPGGGNQPQHF.

The J gene is TRBJ2-6, the V gene TRBV7-6; the D gene could be TRBD1 or TRBD2 (5 bases each). The germline V and J ends were trimmed by 3 bases and 1 base, with 13 bases remaining between them. The germline gives CDR1 SGHVS, CDR2 FNYEAQ. The CDR3 extends over 17 amino acids. The CDR3 sequence is CASSLRDGESGANVLTF. The CDR3 DNA is TGTGCCAGCAGCTTGAGGGACGGTGAATCTGGGGCCAACGTCCTGACTTTC.

The chain joins TRBV5-6 to TRBJ2-7; D uncertain. V lost 0 bases and J lost 2, with 9 bases in between. Germline V gives CDR1 SGHDT, CDR2 YYEEEE. This CDR3 region has 14 residues. The DNA for the CDR3 is TGTGCCAGCAGCTTGGTAGAGGACGCCTACGAGCAGTACTTC. It encodes CASSLVEDAYEQYF.

The chain carries TRBV7-3 and TRBJ2-1, with D unresolved. Germline CDR1 and CDR2: SGHTA and FQGTGA. Trimming took off 5 bases at V and 9 bases at J, with 20 bases between the two ends. CDR3 length: 15 amino acids. CDR3 sequence (DNA): TGTGCCAGCAGCCCGGAAAGTGGGTTTTTGGGTGAGCAGTTCTTC. It specifies CASSPESGFLGEQFF.

This chain links TRBV29-1 with TRBJ1-1; no definite D call. CDR1 is SQVTM and CDR2 is ANQGSEA in the germline V gene. Trimming shortened V by 4 bases and J by 4 bases, and 13 bases separated the two germline ends. The CDR3 consists of 13 residues. CDR3 sequence (DNA): TGCAGCGTTGGTTCCGGGGTGATCACTGAAGCTTTCTTT. This sequence encodes CSVGSGVITEAFF.

The chain recombines TRBV7-8 with TRBJ1-3, with 12 nucleotides matching TRBD1. V shed 1 base and J 9 bases; nucleotides not matched to a gene: 16. This CDR3 region has 19 residues. Per germline, CDR1 SGHVS and CDR2 FQNEAQ. CDR3 DNA: TGTGCCAGCAGCTTAGTCCCCACGCTGCCGGGACAGGGGGCCGCCACCATATATTTT. Translated: CASSLVPTLPGQGAATIYF.

The chain carries TRBV7-9 and TRBJ2-3; 10 positions match TRBD1. V shed 4 bases, J shed 3 bases, and the junction held 4 bases outside the gene matches. Germline CDR1 and CDR2: SEHNR and FQNEAQ (reference sequence). The CDR3 totals 15 residues. The CDR3 sequence: CASSSGTGVTDTQYF. The CDR3 nucleotides are TGTGCCAGCAGCTCCGGGACAGGGGTTACAGATACGCAGTATTTT.

The chain couples TRBV18 to TRBJ2-7; TRBD1 matches at 9 bases. This CDR3 is 12 amino acids long. Germline assignment: CDR1 KGHSH and CDR2 LQKENI. After removal of 6 bases from V and 7 bases from J, the junction contained 4 bases not matched to a gene. The CDR3 coding sequence is TGTGCCAGCTCCCGGACAGGGGAAGAGCAGTACTTC. Translating it yields CASSRTGEEQYF.

This clone is a singleton in its sample. The chain joins TRBV28 to TRBJ2-2; TRBD2 aligns across 16 bases. In germline, CDR1 is MDHEN, CDR2 SYDVKM. J gave up 3 bases and V 6 bases, and 13 bases lay outside the gene matches. The CDR3 runs to 20 residues. Written as DNA, the CDR3 is TGTGCCAGCAGCCCGTTTTTACGGGGACTAGCGGGAGGGTACACCGGGGAGCTGTTTTTT. It encodes CASSPFLRGLAGGYTGELFF.

This clone was counted once. This chain joins TRBV28 and TRBJ2-1; D is uncertain. Germline loops: CDR1 MDHEN, CDR2 SYDVKM. This CDR3 region has 12 residues. The germline V and J ends were trimmed by 2 bases and 7 bases, with 6 bases remaining between them. In nucleotides, the CDR3 is TGTGCCAGCAGTTTACCGCGTAATGAGCAGTTCTTC. Translation gives CASSLPRNEQFF. Supplemented by reference TRBV28 and TRBJ2-1, the full variable domain reads DVKVTQSSRYLVKRTGEKVFLECVQDMDHENMFWYRQDPGLGLRLIYFSYDVKMKEKGDIPEGYSVSREKKERFSLILESASTNQTSMYLCASSLPRNEQFFGPGTRLTVL.

The chain couples TRBV18 to TRBJ1-5; a weak D match, TRBD1 (5 bases). Trimming left V 4 bases short and J 4 bases short, with 5 bases between. Per germline, CDR1 KGHSH and CDR2 LQKENI. This CDR3 has 12 amino acids. The DNA for the CDR3 is TGTGCCAGCTCACAGGGGAATCAGCCCCAGCATTTT. Translation gives CASSQGNQPQHF. The variable domain in full, completed from reference TRBV18 and TRBJ1-5, reads NAGVMQNPRHLVRRRGQEARLRCSPMKGHSHVYWYRQLPEEGLKFMVYLQKENIIDESGMPKERFSAEFPKEGPSILRIQQVVRGDSAAYFCASSQGNQPQHFGDGTRLSIL.

In the case of this clone: One end of the junction fails to match germline, which may point to a read error. V usage is TRBV7-8 and J usage is TRBJ2-1; TRBD2 agrees at 13 bases. The germline V gene encodes CDR1 SGHVS and CDR2 FQNEAQ. The CDR3 is 16 amino acids. The CDR3 DNA reads TGTGCCAGCATCTTACAAGGGACTAGCGGGGTTAATGAGCAGTTCTTC. Its translation is CASILQGTSGVNEQFF.

The chain is built from TRBV9 and TRBJ2-1, with TRBD2 as a possible D gene (6 bases). Looked up from germline, CDR1 is SGDLS and CDR2 is YYNGEE. V shed 5 bases and J shed 6 bases, with 12 bases lying between them. The CDR3 loop spans 13 amino acids. CDR3 DNA: TGTGCCAGCAGTGGGGTAGCGGCCAATGAGCAGTTCTTC. Translation: CASSGVAANEQFF.

V usage is TRBV5-6 and J usage is TRBJ2-1; 8 bases map to TRBD2. The CDR3 sequence is 15 residues long. V shed 1 base and J 3 bases; nucleotides not matched to a gene: 3. CDR1 is SGHDT, CDR2 YYEEEE, per germline. The CDR3 sequence is CASSLQREYYNEQFF. The CDR3 nucleotides are TGTGCCAGCAGCTTGCAGCGGGAGTACTACAATGAGCAGTTCTTC.

This chain joins TRBV30 and TRBJ1-6; D is undetermined. Germline values: CDR1 GTSNPN, CDR2 SVGIG (reference sequence). CDR3 size: 12 residues. V was clipped by 1 base and J by 6 bases, with 4 bases between them. The CDR3 DNA sequence: TGTGCCTGGAGTGAATTTAATTCACCCCTCCACTTT. This encodes CAWSEFNSPLHF.

The rearrangement joins TRBV11-3 to TRBJ2-7; D not resolved. CDR1 is SGHNT and CDR2 is YENEEA in the germline V gene. This CDR3 region has 17 residues. Trimming took 0 bases from V and 3 from J, leaving 18 bases between them. For the CDR3, the DNA is TGTGCCAGCAGCTTAGAAAAAGATAAGGACGTACTCTACGAGCAGTACTTC. Amino acids: CASSLEKDKDVLYEQYF.

This chain uses TRBV12-5 with TRBJ2-7, with D unclear. V was shortened by 8 bases and J by 5 bases, with 13 bases between the two germline ends. The germline gives CDR1 LGHNT, CDR2 FRNRAP. The CDR3 length is 12 residues. The CDR3 loop reads CASRPGVNEQYF. DNA of the CDR3: TGTGCTAGTCGTCCGGGTGTCAACGAGCAGTACTTC.

This chain links TRBV2 with TRBJ1-1; tentatively, D is TRBD1 (5 bases). This CDR3 comprises 14 residues. The germline V and J ends were trimmed by 8 bases and 0 bases, with 13 bases remaining between them. Germline CDR1 SNHLY, CDR2 FYNNEI. The CDR3 region has the DNA TGTGCCAGCTCGTGGGGGGATTTGAACACTGAAGCTTTCTTT. Translation: CASSWGDLNTEAFF.

In its sample, this clone was seen a few times. The V and J genes are TRBV16 and TRBJ2-2; D possibly corresponds to TRBD2 (5 bases). Trimming shortened V by 2 bases and J by 5 bases, and 15 bases separated the two germline ends. The CDR3 contains 16 residues. The germline gives CDR1 KGHSY, CDR2 FQNENV. CDR3 DNA sequence: TGTGCCAGCAGCCAAGAGGCAGGAGGCCAAACCGGGGAGCTGTTTTTT. Amino acid sequence: CASSQEAGGQTGELFF.

This sequence joins TRBV28 and TRBJ1-5; weak D call: TRBD1 (6 bases). Between the trimmed V and J ends, which lost 3 bases and 13 bases, there was a span of 10 bases. The CDR3 loop spans 11 amino acids. Germline values: CDR1 MDHEN, CDR2 SYDVKM. CDR3 in amino acids: CASSLGTLQHF. The CDR3 DNA sequence: TGTGCCAGCAGTTTGGGGACACTTCAGCATTTT.

The chain is built from TRBV29-1 and TRBJ2-7; TRBD2 matches at 7 bases. The CDR3 is made up of 12 amino acids. J was trimmed by 12 bases and V by 3 bases; bases with no gene match: 11. CDR1 is SQVTM, CDR2 ANQGSEA, per germline. The CDR3 here is CSVDGEAGRGYF. In DNA form, the CDR3 reads TGCAGCGTTGATGGTGAGGCAGGGAGGGGGTACTTC.

This clone came up a few times. The rearrangement uses TRBV6-1 and TRBJ1-1; D perhaps matches TRBD1 (5 bases). Looked up from germline, CDR1 is MNHNS and CDR2 is SASEGT. Trimming shortened V by 3 bases and J by 4 bases, and 15 bases separated the two germline ends. CDR3 size: 15 residues. The CDR3 coding sequence is TGTGCCAGCAGTGAGGCTGTTTCAGGGACCACTGAAGCTTTCTTT. Encoded protein: CASSEAVSGTTEAFF.

This clone was observed a few times. The chain has TRBV27 and TRBJ2-7, with 7 bases identical to TRBD2. This CDR3 is 15 amino acids long. The V gene's germline CDR1 is MNHEY and CDR2 SMNVEV (reference sequence). V shed 4 bases, J shed 0 bases, and the junction held 6 bases outside the gene matches. The CDR3 nucleotides read TGTGCCAGCAGTTCCTCGAGCGGGACCTCCTACGAGCAGTACTTC. It is translated as CASSSSSGTSYEQYF.

The J gene is TRBJ2-1, the V gene TRBV4-1, with unresolved D. Trimming shortened V by 3 bases and J by 10 bases, and 13 bases separated the two germline ends. CDR1 and CDR2 from the germline V gene are MGHRA and YSYEKL. This CDR3 is 13 amino acids long. The CDR3 sequence is CASSHSTAREQFF. The CDR3 DNA sequence: TGCGCCAGCAGCCATTCGACCGCCAGGGAGCAGTTCTTC.